This T cell receptor beta chain stems from a study of CD8+ T cells in alopecia areata. After isolation, RNA underwent reverse transcription to generate cDNA as the sequencing template. The assay was immunoSEQ multiplex PCR, and TCRdb's table has in-frame clones only and misses some. The data hold approximately 150,000 clones, with around three fifths observed a single time. Treatment given: oral pan-JAK inhibitor, 5-10 mg twice daily. V was cut by 0 bases and J by 3 bases, with 15 bases left in between. Per germline, CDR1 SGHAT and CDR2 FQNNGV. The CDR3 is made up of 16 amino acids. Regarding this clone: The target antigen is unknown.

Points from the study as a whole: With one nonresponder, baseline CD8+ expansion's link to response remains uncertain.

This sequence was found in a human donor with alopecia areata. V is TRBV11-2 and J is TRBJ2-7, with no clear D. This material consisted of CD4+ T cells sorted from blood, taken at week 24, from a patient treated with tofacitinib. For the CDR3, the DNA is TGTGCCAGCAGCTTAGAAATGCAGCTACAGCTCTACGAGCAGTACTTC. Translation gives CASSLEMQLQLYEQYF. The full variable domain, with the rest looked up from reference TRBV11-2 and TRBJ2-7, is EAGVAQSPRYKIIEKRQSVAFWCNPISGHATLYWYQQILGQGPKLLIQFQNNGVVDDSQLPKDRFSAERLKGVDSTLKIQPAKLEDSAVYLCASSLEMQLQLYEQYFGPGTRLTVT.